The 11 T cell receptor beta chains in this list originate from one sample, sequenced in a study of CD8+ T cells in alopecia areata. Stated treatment: oral pan-JAK inhibitor, 5-10 mg twice daily. Extracted from the samples, RNA was reverse transcribed into cDNA to serve as the sequencing template. The method was immunoSEQ multiplex PCR; TCRdb's version includes in-frame clones alone and lacks a portion of them. The sample consists of 150,000 to 200,000 clones, about two thirds of them appearing once. The sample consisted of CD4+ T cells sorted from blood, taken at week 4, from a patient treated with tofacitinib. The origin of the receptors is a human donor with alopecia areata.

This clone was recorded a few times. J is TRBJ2-3 and V is TRBV29-1, with a possible D match to TRBD2 (6 bases). The V gene's germline CDR1 is SQVTM and CDR2 ANQGSEA. The V gene lost 6 bases and the J gene lost 0 bases, with 13 bases spanning the gap. This CDR3 comprises 14 residues. The CDR3 loop reads CSVVLAVSTDTQYF. CDR3 nucleotides: TGCAGCGTCGTTTTAGCGGTTAGCACAGATACGCAGTATTTT.

This chain uses TRBV29-1 with TRBJ2-2, with D hard to call. CDR3 size: 10 residues. Per the germline V gene, CDR1 is SQVTM and CDR2 is ANQGSEA. Trimming pared 4 bases from V and 7 bases from J, leaving 4 bases between. CDR3 nucleotides: TGCAGCGTTGGGAGCGGGGAGCTGTTTTTT. The encoded protein is CSVGSGELFF.

This chain links TRBV30 with TRBJ2-3; 9 bases align to TRBD2. CDR1 and CDR2 (germline): GTSNPN, SVGIG (reference sequence). V gave up 1 base and J gave up 4 bases; unmatched junction bases: 6. The CDR3 runs 15 residues. The CDR3 nucleotides read TGTGCCTGGAGTGCGGGACTAGCATTTCCAGATACGCAGTATTTT. Encoded protein: CAWSAGLAFPDTQYF.

The chain carries TRBV5-6 and TRBJ1-1; possible D gene TRBD1, 5 bases. The CDR3 is 12 residues long. Germline loops: CDR1 SGHDT, CDR2 YYEEEE. The V end was cut by 1 base, the J end by 8 bases, with 9 bases between. DNA for the CDR3: TGTGCCAGCAGCTTGAAGGGGTCCGAAGCTTTCTTT. This codes for CASSLKGSEAFF.

This sequence joins TRBV10-3 and TRBJ2-7, with 7 bases that match TRBD1. The CDR3 runs 14 residues. The V gene's germline CDR1 is ENHRY and CDR2 SYGVKD. After removal of 10 bases from V and 0 bases from J, the junction contained 9 bases not matched to a gene. In nucleotides, the CDR3 is TGTGCCACCTGGGACAGTGGGACCTCCTACGAGCAGTACTTC. Amino acid sequence: CATWDSGTSYEQYF.

V gene TRBV6-5 combines with J gene TRBJ2-4, with 11 bases fitting TRBD2. The CDR3 totals 15 residues. In germline, CDR1 is MNHEY, CDR2 SVGAGI. J gave up 10 bases and V 6 bases, and 11 bases lay outside the gene matches. CDR3 amino acids: CASRPGLAVHGIQYF. The DNA of the CDR3 is TGTGCCAGCAGACCGGGACTAGCGGTACATGGGATTCAGTACTTC.

A few counts support this clone. The gene calls are TRBV9 and TRBJ2-3; 11 nucleotides match TRBD2. The CDR3 runs 18 residues. CDR1 SGDLS and CDR2 YYNGEE come from the germline V gene. Trimming cost V 4 bases and J 2 bases; bases outside gene matches: 12. The CDR3 here is CASSLAGLAGGLTDTQYF. The CDR3 DNA sequence: TGTGCCAGCAGCCTAGCGGGGCTAGCGGGGGGCCTCACAGATACGCAGTATTTT.

This sequence joins TRBV27 and TRBJ1-6; D remains ambiguous. This CDR3 region has 14 residues. The germline V and J ends were trimmed by 2 bases and 13 bases, with 15 bases remaining between them. CDR1 and CDR2 (germline): MNHEY, SMNVEV (reference sequence). The CDR3 is CASSLIQPGFPLHF. The CDR3 DNA sequence: TGTGCCAGCAGTTTAATACAGCCCGGGTTCCCCCTCCACTTT.

This chain uses TRBV30 with TRBJ2-5, with 7 bases that match TRBD1. From germline, CDR1 is GTSNPN and CDR2 SVGIG (reference sequence). The V and J ends lost 0 bases and 6 bases, in that order; junction bases with no gene match: 4. The CDR3 runs to 13 residues. The CDR3 sequence is CAWSVQGGQTQYF. The CDR3, as DNA: TGTGCCTGGAGTGTACAAGGGGGCCAGACCCAGTACTTC.

V gene TRBV2 combines with J gene TRBJ2-2; D not resolved. Germline loops: CDR1 SNHLY, CDR2 FYNNEI. Trimming removed 5 bases at V and 3 bases at J, with 7 bases between. This CDR3 contains 13 residues. The CDR3 DNA sequence: TGTGCCAGCAGTTACCGGGACACCGGGGAGCTGTTTTTT. Translating it yields CASSYRDTGELFF.

The sample holds one count of this clone. The V call is TRBV29-1, the J call TRBJ2-5; 10 positions agree with TRBD2. V trimming: 7 bases; J trimming: 5 bases; junction bases outside the gene matches: 10. Germline V gene lookup returns CDR1 SQVTM and CDR2 ANQGSEA. This CDR3 has 14 residues. CDR3 DNA sequence: TGCAGCGCCCTACGGGGAGCGGGGGGGGAGACCCAGTACTTC. Amino acid sequence: CSALRGAGGETQYF. Full variable domain (outside the CDR3, taken from reference TRBV29-1 and TRBJ2-5): SAVISQKPSRDICQRGTSLTIQCQVDSQVTMMFWYRQQPGQSLTLIATANQGSEATYESGFVIDKFPISRPNLTFSTLTVSNMSPEDSSIYLCSALRGAGGETQYFGPGTRLLVL.